This TCR beta chain was identified during a study of blood T cells in healthy people across ages (dated by TCRdb to 2013 to 2016). For the wider study: In model experiments, roughly one uniquely barcoded TCR beta cDNA molecule per two T cells was captured by template switching. The study measured age-related changes in TCR beta repertoire diversity using deep sequencing normalized with unique cDNA molecular identifiers. The donors were split into four age groups: young (average 16 years), middle-aged (nearly 40), aged (approximately 60) and long-lived (under 85). To avoid experimental bias, donors of different ages were randomly spread across the sequencing lanes. For two donors (one aged 18 to 29 and one aged 80 or older), the study analyzed two additional independent replicas of 1 million unique cDNA reads from the same blood draw.

The V and J ends are trimmed by 2 bases and 11 bases, leaving 12 bases between them. Spanning cysteine to phenylalanine, the CDR3 consists of 12 amino acids. The read is trimmed to its CDR3 DNA, 36 bases read in frame from base 1. Per the germline V gene, MGHRA is the CDR1 and YSYEKL is the CDR2. Comments on this clonotype: Its antigen is unknown. Per-base qualities were not stored, and no clone one base away is much larger.

Broader findings and caveats from the paper: Compared with the aged group, the long-lived group had more naive CD4+ T cells, fewer expanded clones and increased TCR diversity, a pattern suggesting age selection. Conclusive comparison of naive and antigen-experienced compartments was prevented by the profiling of bulk unsorted PBMCs. Estimates of total diversity based on one million sequenced T cells were regarded as lower bounds and as underestimates. Observed TCR beta diversity per million T cells fell roughly linearly with age, and a significant reduction was already apparent by age around 40. There was a strong correlation between observed TCR beta diversity and the percentage of naive T cells measured by flow cytometry. The CMV infection status of donors was not known, potentially confounding age-related changes in expanded clonotypes.

The library was made by 5' RACE. For sequencing, an Illumina HiSeq 2500 was employed. A second 7 to 11 cycle PCR used a sample-barcoded 5' primer and a J-beta primer mix. A template-switch 5' adaptor carrying 12 random nucleotides introduced a unique molecular identifier onto each TCR beta cDNA molecule. Each sample yielded at least 3 million CDR3-containing paired-end reads. First-strand cDNA synthesis was performed from all RNA using the Mint cDNA synthesis kit, with priming by a TRBC-specific oligonucleotide. After uracil-DNA glycosylase treatment, a first 18-cycle PCR used universal primers M1SS and BC2_uni_R on all cDNA. As for the original processing: Each sample was normalized by randomly selecting 1 million high-quality reads, each carrying a distinct molecular identifier. Reads sharing molecular identifiers were discarded rather than binned into consensus sequences. CDR3 identification, clonotype clustering and error correction used MiTCR with a Q25 quality threshold and the strictest error-elimination algorithm. A nonparametric unseen species model with Euler transformation was used to estimate lower-bound total TCR beta diversity. The raw public data were reprocessed by TCRdb itself: fastp quality trimming at Q25, MiXCR clonotype calling, in-frame beta chains only. CDR3 protein duplicates are merged, each entry listing the most common genes and DNA. The V and J calls were not made by the authors but by TCRdb's processing. Counted in this sample were about a million distinct CDR3 sequences; roughly 48% of them appeared once. Around an eighth of the sample is held by the ten biggest clonotypes.

The approximately 41 donors, aged 6 to 90 years, were systemically healthy Caucasian individuals from Russia. Around 10 milliliters of peripheral blood were drawn from each donor into EDTA-treated Vacutainer tubes. Ficoll-Paque density-gradient centrifugation was used to isolate PBMCs, with at least 6.5 million per sample. Total RNA was extracted from PBMCs with Trizol reagent, with at least 5 micrograms obtained per sample. The percentages of naive CD45RAhigh/CD27high T cells were determined by flow cytometry on a PBMC aliquot from every donor. The TCR sequence derives from a man under 40 in good health. In this chain, TRBV4-1 is recombined with TRBJ2-5; no D gene can be assigned with confidence. The sequencing sample was made of blood. The CDR3 protein is CASSQPTNEQYF. At the DNA level, the sequence is TGCGCCAGCAGCCAACCAACTAATGAGCAGTACTTC.